The present T cell receptor (beta chain) was sequenced within a study of response to subunit inactivated influenza vaccine. Points from the study as a whole: The authors offered the suggestion that each seasonal influenza vaccination recruits few new T cells.

This clonotype was detected only a few times. Its antigen is undetermined. CDR1 and CDR2 (germline): MNHEY, SVGAGI. CDR3 length equals 15 residues. The V and J ends lost 4 bases and 0 bases respectively, with 11 bases between them. TCRdb reprocessed the RT-PCR reads with MiXCR, giving one entry per CDR3 protein. This sample yields 650,000 or so distinct CDR3 sequences, of which 14% are seen a single time; 7.5% to 8% belongs to the top ten. The sequence derives from a middle-aged man who received an inactivated influenza vaccine. V gene TRBV6-5 combines with J gene TRBJ2-3; D not resolved. The material was PBMCs from blood, obtained roughly 15 days before vaccination. The CDR3 sequence: CASSFRITSTDTQYF. The CDR3 DNA sequence: TGTGCCAGCAGTTTCCGGATTACTAGCACAGATACGCAGTATTTT.